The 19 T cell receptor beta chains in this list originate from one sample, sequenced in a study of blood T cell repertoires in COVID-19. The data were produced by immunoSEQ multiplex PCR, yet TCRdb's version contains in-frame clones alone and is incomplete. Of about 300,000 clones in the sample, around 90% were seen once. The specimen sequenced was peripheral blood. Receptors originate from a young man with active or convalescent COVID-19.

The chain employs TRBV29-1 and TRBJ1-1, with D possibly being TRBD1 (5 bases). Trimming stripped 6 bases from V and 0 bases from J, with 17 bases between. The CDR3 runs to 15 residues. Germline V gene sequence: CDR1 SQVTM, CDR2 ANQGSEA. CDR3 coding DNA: TGCAGCGTCACGGTCCAGGGAACTATGAACACTGAAGCTTTCTTT. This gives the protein CSVTVQGTMNTEAFF.

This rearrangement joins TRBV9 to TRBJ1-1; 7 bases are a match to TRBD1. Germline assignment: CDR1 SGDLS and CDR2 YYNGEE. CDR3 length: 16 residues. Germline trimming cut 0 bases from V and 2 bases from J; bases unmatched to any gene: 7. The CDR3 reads CASSVGPTGFNTEAFF. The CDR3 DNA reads TGTGCCAGCAGCGTAGGCCCGACAGGGTTTAACACTGAAGCTTTCTTT. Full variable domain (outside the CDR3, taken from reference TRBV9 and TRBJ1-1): DSGVTQTPKHLITATGQRVTLRCSPRSGDLSVYWYQQSLDQGLQFLIQYYNGEERAKGNILERFSAQQFPDLHSELNLSSLELGDSALYFCASSVGPTGFNTEAFFGQGTRLTVV.

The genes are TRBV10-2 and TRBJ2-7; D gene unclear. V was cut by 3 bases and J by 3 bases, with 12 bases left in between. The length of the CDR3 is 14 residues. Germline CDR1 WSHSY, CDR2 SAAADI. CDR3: CASSEVAAIYEQYF. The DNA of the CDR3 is TGCGCCAGCAGTGAAGTGGCGGCGATCTACGAGCAGTACTTC.

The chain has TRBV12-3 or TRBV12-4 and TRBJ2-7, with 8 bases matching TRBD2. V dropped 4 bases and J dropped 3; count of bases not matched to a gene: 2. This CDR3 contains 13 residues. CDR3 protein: CASSSGTSYEQYF. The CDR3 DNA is TGTGCCAGCAGTTCCGGGACTAGCTACGAGCAGTACTTC.

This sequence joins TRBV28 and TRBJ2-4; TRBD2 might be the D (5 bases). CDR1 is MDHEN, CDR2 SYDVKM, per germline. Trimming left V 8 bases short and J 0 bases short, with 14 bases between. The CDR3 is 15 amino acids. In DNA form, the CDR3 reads TGTGCCAGCCGAGGGAAACCGATAGCCAAAAACATTCAGTACTTC. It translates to CASRGKPIAKNIQYF. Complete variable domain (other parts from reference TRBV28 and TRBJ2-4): DVKVTQSSRYLVKRTGEKVFLECVQDMDHENMFWYRQDPGLGLRLIYFSYDVKMKEKGDIPEGYSVSREKKERFSLILESASTNQTSMYLCASRGKPIAKNIQYFGAGTRLSVL.

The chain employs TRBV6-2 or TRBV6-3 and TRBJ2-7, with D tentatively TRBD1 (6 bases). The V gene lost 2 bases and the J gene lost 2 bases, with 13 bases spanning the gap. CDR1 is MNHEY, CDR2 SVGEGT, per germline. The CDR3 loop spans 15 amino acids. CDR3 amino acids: CASSYRIGQTYEQYF. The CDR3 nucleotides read TGTGCCAGCAGTTACCGAATAGGACAGACCTACGAGCAGTACTTC.

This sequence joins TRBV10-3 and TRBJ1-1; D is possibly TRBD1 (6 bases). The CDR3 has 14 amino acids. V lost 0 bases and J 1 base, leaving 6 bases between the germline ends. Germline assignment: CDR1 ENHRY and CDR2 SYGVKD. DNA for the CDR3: TGTGCCATCAGTGAGTCGACAGGGAACACTGAAGCTTTCTTT. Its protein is CAISESTGNTEAFF.

The chain's CDR3 is CASSLIRGTEAFF. The CDR3, as DNA: TGTGCCAGCAGCCTAATCAGGGGGACTGAAGCTTTCTTT. The chain combines TRBV5-5 with TRBJ1-1; 7 nucleotides align to TRBD1. The CDR3 is made up of 13 amino acids. Losses at the gene ends were 4 bases for V and 5 bases for J; bases not matched to a gene: 5. Germline V gene sequence: CDR1 SGHKS, CDR2 YYEKEE (reference sequence). Looking up the rest from reference TRBV5-5 and TRBJ1-1 gives the full variable domain: DAGVTQSPTHLIKTRGQQVTLRCSPISGHKSVSWYQQVLGQGPQFIFQYYEKEERGRGNFPDRFSARQFPNYSSELNVNALLLGDSALYLCASSLIRGTEAFFGQGTRLTVV.

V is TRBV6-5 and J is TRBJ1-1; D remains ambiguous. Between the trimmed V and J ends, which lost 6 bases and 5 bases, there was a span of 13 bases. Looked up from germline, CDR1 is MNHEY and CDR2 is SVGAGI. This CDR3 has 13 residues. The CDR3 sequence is CASSPGLRTEAFF. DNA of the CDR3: TGTGCCAGCAGCCCCGGACTGAGGACTGAAGCTTTCTTT.

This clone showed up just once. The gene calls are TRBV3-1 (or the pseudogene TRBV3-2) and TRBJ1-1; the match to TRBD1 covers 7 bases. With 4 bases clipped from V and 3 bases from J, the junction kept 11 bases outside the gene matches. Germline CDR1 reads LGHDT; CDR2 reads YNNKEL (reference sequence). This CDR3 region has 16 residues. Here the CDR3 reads CASSPNLKTGYTEAFF. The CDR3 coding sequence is TGTGCCAGCAGCCCTAACCTAAAGACAGGGTACACTGAAGCTTTCTTT.

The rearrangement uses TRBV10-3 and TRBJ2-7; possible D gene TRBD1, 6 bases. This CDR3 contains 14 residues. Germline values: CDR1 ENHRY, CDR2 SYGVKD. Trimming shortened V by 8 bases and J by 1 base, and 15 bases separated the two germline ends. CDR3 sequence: CAISRTGQSYEQYF. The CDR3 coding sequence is TGTGCCATCTCCCGAACCGGACAGTCCTACGAGCAGTACTTC.

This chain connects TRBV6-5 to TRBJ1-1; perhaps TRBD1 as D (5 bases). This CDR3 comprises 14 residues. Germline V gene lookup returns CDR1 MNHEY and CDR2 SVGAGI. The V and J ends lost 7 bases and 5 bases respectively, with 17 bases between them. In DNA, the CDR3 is TGTGCCAGCACCCCGCCAGGGTATCAAACTGAAGCTTTCTTT. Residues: CASTPPGYQTEAFF.

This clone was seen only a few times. The CDR3 loop is CASSRQGSGNTIYF. DNA for the CDR3: TGTGCCAGCAGTCGACAGGGGTCCGGAAACACCATATATTTT. J is TRBJ1-3 and V is TRBV6-2 or TRBV6-3, with 8 nucleotides matching TRBD1. Trimming at V came to 5 bases and at J to 4 bases, leaving 4 bases not matched to a gene. Germline V gene sequence: CDR1 MNHEY, CDR2 SVGEGT. This CDR3 contains 14 residues.

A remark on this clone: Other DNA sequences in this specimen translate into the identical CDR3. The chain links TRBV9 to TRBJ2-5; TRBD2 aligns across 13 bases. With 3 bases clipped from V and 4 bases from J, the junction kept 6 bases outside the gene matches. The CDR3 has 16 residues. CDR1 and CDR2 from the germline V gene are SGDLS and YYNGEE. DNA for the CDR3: TGTGCCAGCAGCGCCCGACTAGCGGGGGGTTCAGAGACCCAGTACTTC. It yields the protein CASSARLAGGSETQYF.

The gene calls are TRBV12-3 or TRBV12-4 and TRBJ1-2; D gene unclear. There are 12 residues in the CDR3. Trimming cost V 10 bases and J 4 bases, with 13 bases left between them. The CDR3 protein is CATIPGAYGYTF. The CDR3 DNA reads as TGTGCCACCATTCCGGGTGCCTATGGCTACACCTTC.

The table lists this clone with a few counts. Here the CDR3 DNA reads TGTGCCAGCAGCCGCTCCGGGACAGGAGTATACAATGAGCAGTTCTTC. Amino acids: CASSRSGTGVYNEQFF. V gene TRBV7-2 combines with J gene TRBJ2-1, with TRBD1 identical over 8 bases. The CDR3 is 16 residues long. Germline V CDR1 and CDR2: SGHTA, FQGNSA. Germline trimming cut 5 bases from V and 4 bases from J; bases unmatched to any gene: 10.

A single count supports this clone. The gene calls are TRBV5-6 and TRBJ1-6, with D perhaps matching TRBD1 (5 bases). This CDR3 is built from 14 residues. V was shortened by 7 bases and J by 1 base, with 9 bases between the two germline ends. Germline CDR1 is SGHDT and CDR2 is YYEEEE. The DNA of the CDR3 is TGTGCCAGCGCCGGGGGGTCCTATAATTCACCCCTCCACTTT. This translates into CASAGGSYNSPLHF.

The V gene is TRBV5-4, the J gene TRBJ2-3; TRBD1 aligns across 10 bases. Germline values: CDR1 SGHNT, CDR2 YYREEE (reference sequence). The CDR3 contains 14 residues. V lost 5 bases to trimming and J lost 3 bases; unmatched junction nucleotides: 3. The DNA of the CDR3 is TGTGCCAGCAGAAAGGACAGGGGGACAGATACGCAGTATTTT. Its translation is CASRKDRGTDTQYF. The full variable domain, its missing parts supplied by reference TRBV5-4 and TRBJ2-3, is ETGVTQSPTHLIKTRGQQVTLRCSSQSGHNTVSWYQQALGQGPQFIFQYYREEENGRGNFPPRFSGLQFPNYSSELNVNALELDDSALYLCASRKDRGTDTQYFGPGTRLTVL.

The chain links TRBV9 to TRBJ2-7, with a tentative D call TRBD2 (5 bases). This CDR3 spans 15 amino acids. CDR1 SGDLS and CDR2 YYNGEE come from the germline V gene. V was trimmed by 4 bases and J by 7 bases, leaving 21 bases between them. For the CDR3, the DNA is TGTGCCAGCAGCCCCCCCCAGCATCGAACGGGGGAGCAGTACTTC. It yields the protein CASSPPQHRTGEQYF.